This T cell receptor beta chain is drawn from a study of shared clonotypes between healthy human individuals. The CDR3 is made up of 14 amino acids. The germline V gene has CDR1 MNHNY and CDR2 SVGAGI (reference sequence). The V segment lost 7 bases and the J segment 2 bases; nucleotides outside the gene matches: 7. Study observations and caveats: Naive CD4 clonotype sharing across several donors was around 5%.

Sequencing was performed with immunoSEQ multiplex PCR; in TCRdb, only in-frame clones are kept and a portion is missing. Altogether 850,000 to 1,200,000 clones are present, about 75% being singletons, with the ten largest covering about 1.4%. For this clone: Its matching antigen is unknown.

The chain joins TRBV6-6 to TRBJ1-1; TRBD1 aligns across 7 bases. The material sequenced was memory CD4+ T cells sorted from blood. Subset described: CD45RA-negative fraction. The receptor was isolated from a man aged 18 to 30 in good health. The CDR3, as DNA: TGTGCCAGCACCGAGGGGGCTATAAACACTGAAGCTTTCTTT. Its translation is CASTEGAINTEAFF.